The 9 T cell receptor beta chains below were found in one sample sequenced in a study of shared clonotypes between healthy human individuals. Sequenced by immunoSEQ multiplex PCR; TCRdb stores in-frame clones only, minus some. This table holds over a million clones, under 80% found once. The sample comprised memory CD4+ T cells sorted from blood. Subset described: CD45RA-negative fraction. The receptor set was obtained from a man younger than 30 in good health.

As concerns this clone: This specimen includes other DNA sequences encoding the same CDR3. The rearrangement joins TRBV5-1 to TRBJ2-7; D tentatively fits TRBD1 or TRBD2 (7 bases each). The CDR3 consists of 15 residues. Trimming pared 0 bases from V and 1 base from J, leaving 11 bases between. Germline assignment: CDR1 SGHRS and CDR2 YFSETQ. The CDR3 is CASSLGQGGSYEQYF. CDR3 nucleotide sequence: TGCGCCAGCAGCTTGGGACAGGGAGGGTCCTACGAGCAGTACTTC.

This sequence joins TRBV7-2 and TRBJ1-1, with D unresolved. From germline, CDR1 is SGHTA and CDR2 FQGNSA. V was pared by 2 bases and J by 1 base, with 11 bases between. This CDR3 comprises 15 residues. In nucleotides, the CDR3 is TGTGCCAGCAGCTTATATGGGAGCGCGAACACTGAAGCTTTCTTT. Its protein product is CASSLYGSANTEAFF.

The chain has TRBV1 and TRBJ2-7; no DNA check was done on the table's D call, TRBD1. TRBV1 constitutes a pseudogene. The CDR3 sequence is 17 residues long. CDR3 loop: CTSSQVLRDRHRYEQYF. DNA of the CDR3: TGCACCAGCAGCCAAGTTCTCCGGGACAGGCATCGCTACGAGCAGTACTTC.

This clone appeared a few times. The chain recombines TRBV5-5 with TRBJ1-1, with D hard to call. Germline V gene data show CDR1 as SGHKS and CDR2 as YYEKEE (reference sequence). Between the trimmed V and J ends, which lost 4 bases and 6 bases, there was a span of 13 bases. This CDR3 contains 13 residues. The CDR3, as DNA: TGTGCCAGCAGCGAGGAGGGAAGGGCTGAAGCTTTCTTT. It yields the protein CASSEEGRAEAFF.

CDR3 amino acids: CSPSGTGELFF. In DNA form, the CDR3 reads TGCAGTCCCTCTGGCACCGGGGAGCTGTTTTTT. The J gene is TRBJ2-2, the V gene TRBV20-1; D not resolved. The CDR3 loop spans 11 amino acids. V was shortened by 8 bases and J by 4 bases, with 8 bases between the two germline ends. Germline V gene sequence: CDR1 DFQATT, CDR2 SNEGSKA (reference sequence).

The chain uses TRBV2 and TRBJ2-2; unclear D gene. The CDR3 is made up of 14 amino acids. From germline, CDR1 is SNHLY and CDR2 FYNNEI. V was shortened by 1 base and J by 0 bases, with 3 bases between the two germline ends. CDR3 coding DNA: TGTGCCAGCAGTGAAGACACGAACACCGGGGAGCTGTTTTTT. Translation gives CASSEDTNTGELFF.

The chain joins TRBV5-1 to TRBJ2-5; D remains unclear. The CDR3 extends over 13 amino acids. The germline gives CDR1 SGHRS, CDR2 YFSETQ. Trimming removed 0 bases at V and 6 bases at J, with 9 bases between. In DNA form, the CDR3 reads TGCGCCAGCAGCTTGGATCTGGAAAAGACCCAGTACTTC. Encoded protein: CASSLDLEKTQYF.

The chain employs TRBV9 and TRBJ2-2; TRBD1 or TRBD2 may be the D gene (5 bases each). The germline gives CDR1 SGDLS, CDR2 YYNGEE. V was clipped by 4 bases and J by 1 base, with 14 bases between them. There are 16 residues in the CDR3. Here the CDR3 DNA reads TGTGCCAGCAGCTCTGGCAGGGACGGGAACACCGGGGAGCTGTTTTTT. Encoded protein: CASSSGRDGNTGELFF.

CDR3 DNA sequence: TGCGCCAGCAGCTGGACAGGTCTCGCGAACACCGGGGAGCTGTTTTTT. Amino acid sequence: CASSWTGLANTGELFF. The chain carries TRBV5-1 and TRBJ2-2, with 7 bases that match TRBD1. V dropped 3 bases and J dropped 0; count of bases not matched to a gene: 5. The CDR3 is 16 amino acids. CDR1 is SGHRS, CDR2 YFSETQ, per germline.